The 22 T cell receptor beta chains given below trace back to one sample, sequenced in a study of cytomegalovirus exposure and HLA in healthy donors. 60 Vbeta and 13 Jbeta primers were used in PCR. Sequencing used immunoSEQ multiplex PCR; TCRdb keeps in-frame clones, though not all of them. The data contain approximately 130,000 clones, over 70% of them singletons. Specimen: PBMCs. Receptors were obtained from a woman in her 40s in good health and CMV-seronegative.

The chain joins TRBV4-1 to TRBJ1-3; D is possibly TRBD1 (6 bases). Trimming cost V 3 bases and J 2 bases, with 11 bases left between them. The CDR3 extends over 15 amino acids. Germline-derived CDR1 and CDR2 are MGHRA and YSYEKL. The CDR3 DNA sequence: TGCGCCAGCAGCCAGCATCAGGGGACTGGAAACACCATATATTTT. Its translation is CASSQHQGTGNTIYF.

This sequence joins TRBV18 and TRBJ1-5; D gene ambiguous. Between the trimmed V and J ends, which lost 3 bases and 3 bases, there was a span of 15 bases. The CDR3 totals 16 residues. Germline CDR1 KGHSH, CDR2 LQKENI. CDR3 in amino acids: CASSPRGPGNNQPQHF. CDR3 sequence (DNA): TGTGCCAGCTCACCGCGAGGGCCGGGGAACAATCAGCCCCAGCATTTT. The full variable domain, with the rest looked up from reference TRBV18 and TRBJ1-5, is NAGVMQNPRHLVRRRGQEARLRCSPMKGHSHVYWYRQLPEEGLKFMVYLQKENIIDESGMPKERFSAEFPKEGPSILRIQQVVRGDSAAYFCASSPRGPGNNQPQHFGDGTRLSIL.

The chain joins TRBV30 to TRBJ2-7, with 8 positions matching TRBD1. In germline, CDR1 is GTSNPN, CDR2 SVGIG (reference sequence). The CDR3 is made up of 14 amino acids. V gave up 3 bases and J gave up 0 bases; unmatched junction bases: 4. This CDR3 reads CAWRVQGASYEQYF. In nucleotides, the CDR3 is TGTGCCTGGAGGGTGCAGGGGGCCTCCTACGAGCAGTACTTC.

This rearrangement joins TRBV18 to TRBJ1-5, with D perhaps matching TRBD1 (5 bases). The CDR3 length is 14 residues. V lost 3 bases to trimming and J lost 6 bases, with 12 bases between them. Germline lookup yields CDR1 KGHSH and CDR2 LQKENI. In DNA form, the CDR3 reads TGTGCCAGCTCACCTGACCAGGGAAGTCAGCCCCAGCATTTT. Translation: CASSPDQGSQPQHF.

The chain couples TRBV2 to TRBJ2-7, with D possibly matching TRBD1 (5 bases). Trimming took 6 bases from V and 0 from J, leaving 9 bases between them. The CDR3 is 13 amino acids. The germline CDR1 and CDR2 sequences are SNHLY and FYNNEI. CDR3 nucleotides: TGTGCCAGCAGCCCGGACAACTCCTACGAGCAGTACTTC. This sequence encodes CASSPDNSYEQYF.

V usage is TRBV7-2 and J usage is TRBJ2-5; maybe TRBD1 (5 bases). This CDR3 is 13 amino acids long. Germline CDR1 and CDR2: SGHTA and FQGNSA. V lost 5 bases to trimming and J lost 2 bases, with 9 bases between them. The CDR3 DNA sequence: TGTGCCAGCAGCCAGGGCTCTCAAGAGACCCAGTACTTC. Its protein product is CASSQGSQETQYF. Filled out from reference TRBV7-2 and TRBJ2-5, the complete variable domain reads GAGVSQSPSNKVTEKGKDVELRCDPISGHTALYWYRQSLGQGLEFLIYFQGNSAPDKSGLPSDRFSAERTGGSVSTLTIQRTQQEDSAVYLCASSQGSQETQYFGPGTRLLVL.

In this sample, this clone turned up a few times. This chain joins TRBV5-1 and TRBJ2-7; TRBD1 matches 9 bases. This CDR3 is built from 15 residues. The germline V gene has CDR1 SGHRS and CDR2 YFSETQ. The trim removed 4 bases at V and 3 bases at J, leaving 8 bases unmatched. The CDR3 region is CASSPPGQGVYEQYF. The CDR3 DNA reads as TGCGCCAGCAGCCCACCGGGACAGGGAGTCTACGAGCAGTACTTC.

This clone was detected only a few times. The chain couples TRBV7-2 to TRBJ2-6, with TRBD1 matching over 10 bases. Germline V lookup: CDR1 SGHTA, CDR2 FQGNSA. CDR3 length: 19 residues. The V gene end was trimmed by 5 bases and the J gene end by 1 base; junction bases not matched to a gene: 11. DNA for the CDR3: TGTGCCAGCAGCAGGGACAGGGGAAGTATGAGGTCTGGGGCCAACGTCCTGACTTTC. Protein product: CASSRDRGSMRSGANVLTF. Combining the CDR3 with reference TRBV7-2 and TRBJ2-6 gives the whole variable domain GAGVSQSPSNKVTEKGKDVELRCDPISGHTALYWYRQSLGQGLEFLIYFQGNSAPDKSGLPSDRFSAERTGGSVSTLTIQRTQQEDSAVYLCASSRDRGSMRSGANVLTFGAGSRLTVL.

The table lists this clone with a few counts. The chain uses TRBV5-8 and TRBJ1-4; D unclear. From germline, CDR1 is SGHTS and CDR2 YDEGEE. V lost 5 bases, J lost 10 bases, and 18 bases lay in between. This CDR3 region has 14 residues. The CDR3 reads CASSYGRSIGKLFF. CDR3 nucleotide sequence: TGTGCCAGCAGTTACGGGAGATCTATCGGAAAACTGTTTTTT.

The chain has TRBV10-3 and TRBJ1-3, with a tentative D call TRBD1 (6 bases). With 6 bases removed from V and 4 bases from J, the gap between germline ends came to 16 bases. Germline values: CDR1 ENHRY, CDR2 SYGVKD. The CDR3 contains 15 residues. CDR3 amino acids: CAIREQGTIGNTIYF. The CDR3 DNA reads as TGTGCCATCAGGGAGCAGGGGACAATCGGAAACACCATATATTTT.

The J gene is TRBJ1-2, the V gene TRBV19; TRBD1 is a possible D gene (5 bases). The CDR3 extends over 15 amino acids. V was clipped by 4 bases and J by 4 bases, with 16 bases between them. The germline CDR1 and CDR2 sequences are LNHDA and SQIVND (reference sequence). CDR3 residues: CASSSGTTTGYGYTF. The CDR3 DNA sequence: TGTGCCAGTAGTAGCGGGACGACGACTGGCTATGGCTACACCTTC. Combining the CDR3 with reference TRBV19 and TRBJ1-2 gives the whole variable domain DGGITQSPKYLFRKEGQNVTLSCEQNLNHDAMYWYRQDPGQGLRLIYYSQIVNDFQKGDIAEGYSVSREKKESFPLTVTSAQKNPTAFYLCASSSGTTTGYGYTFGSGTRLTVV.

The V gene is TRBV28, the J gene TRBJ2-7; TRBD1 aligns across 7 bases. J lost 0 bases, V lost 6 bases, and 8 bases had no gene match. The CDR3 covers 15 residues. CDR1 MDHEN and CDR2 SYDVKM come from the germline V gene. The CDR3 nucleotides read TGTGCCAGCAGCTCGGGACAGAAGTACTCCTACGAGCAGTACTTC. It codes for CASSSGQKYSYEQYF.

This sequence joins TRBV27 and TRBJ2-5; 16 bases fit TRBD2. Trimming at V came to 2 bases and at J to 5 bases, leaving 14 bases not matched to a gene. CDR3 length equals 20 residues. Germline V gives CDR1 MNHEY, CDR2 SMNVEV (reference sequence). The chain's CDR3 is CASSLTSRGTSGGARETQYF. As DNA, the CDR3 is TGTGCCAGCAGTTTAACCTCCCGGGGGACTAGCGGGGGGGCGCGGGAGACCCAGTACTTC.

This clone occurred a few times. The chain employs TRBV19 and TRBJ1-1; no reliable D call. The CDR3 sequence is 15 residues long. The V gene lost 0 bases and the J gene lost 8 bases, with 16 bases spanning the gap. Germline CDR1 LNHDA, CDR2 SQIVND (reference sequence). CDR3 in amino acids: CASSIDLGSMWEAFF. The CDR3 DNA reads TGTGCCAGTAGTATAGATTTGGGCAGCATGTGGGAAGCTTTCTTT.

In its sample, this clone was seen once. The CDR3 region has the DNA TGTGCCAGCAGTGGGGGACAGGACAATCAGCCCCAGCATTTT. It specifies CASSGGQDNQPQHF. The chain joins TRBV2 to TRBJ1-5, with 8 bases that match TRBD1. The V gene's germline CDR1 is SNHLY and CDR2 FYNNEI. The CDR3 runs to 14 residues. V shed 4 bases and J 3 bases; nucleotides not matched to a gene: 2.

The table lists this clone with a few counts. The chain joins TRBV2 to TRBJ1-1; no clear D gene. The CDR3 contains 13 residues. The V end lost 1 base, the J end lost 4 bases, and 7 bases lay between the germline ends. Germline V gene lookup returns CDR1 SNHLY and CDR2 FYNNEI. CDR3 amino acids: CASSEDGVTEAFF. CDR3 DNA: TGTGCCAGCAGTGAAGACGGGGTCACTGAAGCTTTCTTT.

This clone has a handful of counts. The chain joins TRBV28 to TRBJ2-5; D gene unclear. The length of the CDR3 is 13 residues. Germline-derived CDR1 and CDR2 are MDHEN and SYDVKM. Trimming removed 3 bases from V and 5 bases from J, with 10 bases in between. This CDR3 reads CASSFLRRETQYF. The CDR3, as DNA: TGTGCCAGCAGTTTCTTGCGGCGGGAGACCCAGTACTTC.

The chain joins TRBV7-9 to TRBJ2-7; D remains ambiguous. Germline assignment: CDR1 SEHNR and CDR2 FQNEAQ (reference sequence). CDR3 size: 13 residues. V dropped 4 bases and J dropped 6 bases, with 13 bases sitting between them. The CDR3 sequence is CASSYTGGGEQYF. The CDR3 coding sequence is TGTGCCAGCAGCTACACGGGTGGTGGCGAGCAGTACTTC.

V gene TRBV28 combines with J gene TRBJ1-5, with D uncertain. Looked up from germline, CDR1 is MDHEN and CDR2 is SYDVKM. With 7 bases removed from V and 3 bases from J, the gap between germline ends came to 16 bases. The CDR3 length is 15 residues. The CDR3 DNA is TGTGCCAGCATTACCCACGCGGGCTTCAATCAGCCCCAGCATTTT. Protein product: CASITHAGFNQPQHF.

J is TRBJ1-5 and V is TRBV9; maybe TRBD1 (6 bases). Germline CDR1 is SGDLS and CDR2 is YYNGEE. The CDR3 is 14 amino acids. V lost 3 bases and J 6 bases, leaving 13 bases between the germline ends. The DNA of the CDR3 is TGTGCCAGCAGCGAAGCAGGGGATGGTCAGCCCCAGCATTTT. Translated: CASSEAGDGQPQHF.

V is TRBV7-9 and J is TRBJ2-2, with 8 bases that match TRBD2. With V trimmed by 5 bases and J by 3 bases, 8 bases remained unmatched. CDR1 and CDR2 (germline): SEHNR, FQNEAQ (reference sequence). The CDR3 has 16 amino acids. The DNA of the CDR3 is TGTGCCAGCAGCGTCAGAGGGACTAGAGACACCGGGGAGCTGTTTTTT. Encoded protein: CASSVRGTRDTGELFF. Variable domain in full (rest from reference TRBV7-9 and TRBJ2-2): DTGVSQNPRHKITKRGQNVTFRCDPISEHNRLYWYRQTLGQGPEFLTYFQNEAQLEKSRLLSDRFSAERPKGSFSTLEIQRTEQGDSAMYLCASSVRGTRDTGELFFGEGSRLTVL.

This clone has a single count. Germline and junction disagree at one end, which may indicate a read error. The chain has TRBV7-3 and TRBJ1-2; D not certain. In germline, CDR1 is SGHTA, CDR2 FQGTGA. The CDR3 spans 11 residues. The CDR3 DNA reads as TGTGCCAGCAGCTTAACTGGGCCCCTTGCCTTC. It is translated as CASSLTGPLAF.